A selection of T cell receptor beta chains follows, all from one sample in a study of control samples from healthy donors and cancer patients. Clones were sequenced by immunoSEQ multiplex PCR, and TCRdb holds only the in-frame ones, with some missing. The sample yields 150,000 to 200,000 clones, about 86% seen once. The sample comprised blood. These receptors all come from a man between 18 and 29 years old in good health. Each CDR3 is given with its conserved first and last residue. The D gene is left open where the match is weak. Size tells how often a clone was seen (once, few, many) or the class of an expanded clone, and some rows leave it out.

v_gene	d_gene	j_gene	abundance	CDR3nt	CDR3aa
TRBV5-4	TRBD1	TRBJ1-5	-	TGTGCCAGCAGCCCGGACAGGGATGAGGGTCAGCCCCAGCATTTT	CASSPDRDEGQPQHF
TRBV13	-	TRBJ2-2	-	TGTGCCAGCAGCCCCGGACGGGGAAACACCGGGGAGCTGTTTTTT	CASSPGRGNTGELFF
TRBV4-3	-	TRBJ2-2	-	TGCGCCAGCAGTACGGACACGAACACCGGGGAGCTGTTTTTT	CASSTDTNTGELFF
TRBV7-7	-	TRBJ2-2	-	TGTGCTAGCAGGTCGACAGGGAACACCGGGGAGCTGTTTTTT	CASRSTGNTGELFF
TRBV19	-	TRBJ1-6	-	TGTGCCAGTAGTCGGGGGGGAAATTCACCCCTCCACTTT	CASSRGGNSPLHF
TRBV2	-	TRBJ1-2	-	TGTGCCAGCATGCCCCCGGGACGGTATGGCTACACCTTC	CASMPPGRYGYTF
TRBV2	-	TRBJ2-5	-	TGTGCCAGCAGTGAGGAAGGGGGGTCCGGGTACTTC	CASSEEGGSGYF
TRBV5-1	TRBD1	TRBJ1-2	once	TGCGCCAGCAGCTTGGCCTCGACAGGGAACTATGGCTACACCTTC	CASSLASTGNYGYTF
TRBV14	TRBD2	TRBJ2-3	-	TGTGCCAGCAGCCAAAATAGCGGGATACCCACAGATACGCAGTATTTT	CASSQNSGIPTDTQYF
TRBV30	-	TRBJ1-2	-	TGTGCCTGGTCGGGGGAGAGCAACCTTTATGGCTACACCTTC	CAWSGESNLYGYTF
TRBV9	TRBD2	TRBJ2-7	-	TGTGCCAGCAGCGCCAGCGGGGGGGGAAGGCACGAGCAGTACTTC	CASSASGGGRHEQYF
TRBV24-1	-	TRBJ2-7	-	TGTGCCACCAGTTCCCAGGGTAGCGAGCAGTACTTC	CATSSQGSEQYF
TRBV3-1/TRBV3-2	TRBD2	TRBJ2-1	-	TGTGCCAGCAGCCAAGTCCTTCTGCGGGGGGGCAGGTACAATGAGCAGTTCTTC	CASSQVLLRGGRYNEQFF
TRBV4-3	-	TRBJ2-5	-	TGCGCCAGCAGCCAAGATCCCCAGCAGGCATTAGGGGAGACCCAGTACTTC	CASSQDPQQALGETQYF
TRBV6-5	-	TRBJ2-2	-	TGTGCCAGCACCCCCGAACAGGGGAACACCGGGGAGCTGTTTTTT	CASTPEQGNTGELFF
TRBV5-1	-	TRBJ2-1	-	TGCGCCAGCAGCTTGGAGGGCACCGACAATGAGCAGTTCTTC	CASSLEGTDNEQFF
TRBV18	-	TRBJ1-1	once	TGTGCCAGCTCAGCCGAAAGTACAGGGAACACTGAAGCTTTCTTT	CASSAESTGNTEAFF
TRBV6-2/TRBV6-3	-	TRBJ2-7	once	TGTGCCAGCAGCGAGACCTACGAGCAGTACTTC	CASSETYEQYF
TRBV30	TRBD2	TRBJ2-3	-	TGTGCCTGGAGTGTTAATTCGGCTAGCGGGGGAGATACGCAGTATTTT	CAWSVNSASGGDTQYF
TRBV30	-	TRBJ1-2	-	TGTGCCTGGAGTGCGCGGGGAGGCTATGGCTACACCTTC	CAWSARGGYGYTF
TRBV6-4	TRBD2	TRBJ2-5	-	TGTGCCAGCAGTGTCCCGCTAGCGGGGGGGCCGGAGGAGACCCAGTACTTC	CASSVPLAGGPEETQYF
TRBV7-9	-	TRBJ2-7	-	TGTGCCAGCAGCTTAGCGGTAGCGTCCTACGAGCAGTACTTC	CASSLAVASYEQYF
TRBV9	-	TRBJ2-5	-	TGTGCCAGCAGCGTAGGCGGTCAGGAAGAGACCCAGTACTTC	CASSVGGQEETQYF
TRBV9	-	TRBJ1-4	once	TGTGCCAGCAGCGCCGACCAGGGACCTGGCGAAAAACTGTTTTTT	CASSADQGPGEKLFF
TRBV2	TRBD1	TRBJ1-2	-	TGTGCCAGCAGGGGGACAGGGGTCGGAGGCTACACCTTC	CASRGTGVGGYTF
TRBV3-1/TRBV3-2	-	TRBJ2-7	-	TGTGCCAGCAGCCAATTACGGGATTCCTACGTGCAGTACTTC	CASSQLRDSYVQYF
TRBV4-3	-	TRBJ2-7	once	TGCGCCAGCAGCCAAGATCCGGGGCAGGGCGAGCAGTACTTC	CASSQDPGQGEQYF
TRBV5-4	TRBD2	TRBJ2-5	-	TGTGCCAGCAGGATCTTCGGTCTAGCGGGGGGCCGGGAGACCCAGTACTTC	CASRIFGLAGGRETQYF
TRBV3-1/TRBV3-2	-	TRBJ2-7	once	TGTGCCAGCAGCCAAGAGGGGGGGCTCACCTACGAGCAGTACTTC	CASSQEGGLTYEQYF
TRBV24-1	TRBD2	TRBJ2-5	-	TGTGCCACCAGTCTCGGGGGGGAGCAAGAGACCCAGTACTTC	CATSLGGEQETQYF
TRBV19	-	TRBJ1-1	-	TGTGCCAGTAGTATAGGGCCGGGATTTGCGAACACTGAAGCTTTCTTT	CASSIGPGFANTEAFF
TRBV4-3	-	TRBJ2-7	-	TGCGCCAGCAGCCTAGAGCCCGGCTACGAGCAGTACTTC	CASSLEPGYEQYF
TRBV7-2	-	TRBJ1-2	-	TGTGCCAGCAGCTTAGCCCAGTATGGCTACACCTTC	CASSLAQYGYTF
TRBV3-1/TRBV3-2	-	TRBJ2-3	once	TGTGCCAGCAGCCAAGCGGGGCCAAGGGATACGCAGTATTTT	CASSQAGPRDTQYF
TRBV28	-	TRBJ1-2	-	TGTGCCAGCAGTTTACCCCCGGGGGGTGGGGGCTACACCTTC	CASSLPPGGGGYTF
TRBV18	TRBD1	TRBJ2-7	-	TGTGCCAGCTCATCATCCGGACAGGGTGACGAGCAGTACTTC	CASSSSGQGDEQYF
TRBV12-5	-	TRBJ1-1	-	TGTGCTAGTGCCACTGGGGGGAAAACTGAAGCTTTCTTT	CASATGGKTEAFF
TRBV10-3	-	TRBJ1-6	-	TGTGCCATCAGTGCCGGACAGCTCAATTCACCCCTCCACTTT	CAISAGQLNSPLHF
TRBV30	-	TRBJ1-2	-	TGTGCCTGGAGTGTACCCCCGACAGGCTACACCTTC	CAWSVPPTGYTF
TRBV4-1	TRBD1	TRBJ2-7	-	TGCGCCAGCAGCCACTCATCTCCTTCTACTGGACAGGGCTTTGGATACGAGCAGTACTTC	CASSHSSPSTGQGFGYEQYF
TRBV30	-	TRBJ1-2	-	TGTGCCTGGAGTGTACTGGGGAATGGCTACACCTTC	CAWSVLGNGYTF
TRBV15	-	TRBJ1-5	few	TGTGCCACCAGCAGAGATTTTAGTGGCTGGAGCGATCAGCCCCAGCATTTT	CATSRDFSGWSDQPQHF
TRBV14	-	TRBJ1-2	-	TGTGCCAGCGGTCCGGACAGCCTAGGCTACACCTTC	CASGPDSLGYTF
TRBV6-2/TRBV6-3	-	TRBJ1-1	-	TGTGCCAGCAGTTACGGGGGGGGAGCTGGCACTGAAGCTTTCTTT	CASSYGGGAGTEAFF
TRBV3-1/TRBV3-2	-	TRBJ1-5	-	TGTGCCAGCAGCCCTGACTCCAGCAATCAGCCCCAGCATTTT	CASSPDSSNQPQHF
TRBV6-1	-	TRBJ2-5	-	TGTGCCAGCAGTGAAGTTGGAGAGACCCAGTACTTC	CASSEVGETQYF
TRBV2	-	TRBJ2-3	-	TGTGCCAGCAGTGTTATATCCGGATCGCAGTATTTT	CASSVISGSQYF
TRBV6-2/TRBV6-3	-	TRBJ2-5	-	TGTGCCAGCAGTTATATGGAACAAGAGACCCAGTACTTC	CASSYMEQETQYF
TRBV15	-	TRBJ1-6	few	TGTGCCACCAGCTCCCAACCGGGTTATAATTCACCCCTCCACTTT	CATSSQPGYNSPLHF
TRBV28	-	TRBJ2-7	few	TGTGCCAGCAGTCTGGTCAACGAGCAGTACTTC	CASSLVNEQYF
TRBV4-3	TRBD2	TRBJ2-7	-	TGCGCCAGCAGCCAGGGACCGGGGGGGGAGCAGTACTTC	CASSQGPGGEQYF
TRBV7-8	-	TRBJ1-1	-	TGTGCCAGCAGCCCGAGGGGGGACACTGAAGCTTTCTTT	CASSPRGDTEAFF
TRBV7-9	-	TRBJ2-2	-	TGTGCCAGCAGCCCCCCGGGACTCACACAGGAGCTGTTTTTT	CASSPPGLTQELFF
TRBV19	-	TRBJ1-1	-	TGTGCCAGTAGTATTGAGCCTTATATACAGGTTAGCACTGAAGCTTTCTTT	CASSIEPYIQVSTEAFF
TRBV6-6	TRBD2	TRBJ2-1	-	TGTGCCACCCGGACTAGCGGGTTGGACAATGAGCAGTTCTTC	CATRTSGLDNEQFF
TRBV28	-	TRBJ2-1	-	TGTGCCAGCAGGAACAGGGTCCATGAGCAGTTCTTC	CASRNRVHEQFF
TRBV5-1	-	TRBJ1-1	few	TGCGCCAGCAGCCCACAGACGGGTAACACTGAAGCTTTCTTT	CASSPQTGNTEAFF
TRBV28	TRBD1	TRBJ2-7	-	TGTGCCAGCAGTTTACCCGGGACAGGGACGATCTACGAGCAGTACTTC	CASSLPGTGTIYEQYF
TRBV30	-	TRBJ1-5	-	TGTGCCTGGAGTGCGGGGCTCCTCAATCAGCCCCAGCATTTT	CAWSAGLLNQPQHF
TRBV7-2	-	TRBJ1-2	-	TGTGCCAGCAGCTTAGGGAGGCTCTATGGCTACACCTTC	CASSLGRLYGYTF